The clone carrying this T cell receptor beta chain was counted between two and nine times. Its antigen is not known. This entry belongs to a study of T cell repertoires in cytomegalovirus infection. At the level of the study: Based on public TCR beta signatures, there were indications of CMV infection and of a matching HLA type. Study-level results: Dominating the ex vivo response were HLA-C-restricted CMV-specific TCR beta clonotypes.

Germline assignment: CDR1 MNHEY and CDR2 SVGEGT. This CDR3 has 15 residues. V lost 4 bases to trimming and J lost 4 bases; unmatched junction nucleotides: 7. TCRdb processed the reads anew with MiXCR; each CDR3 protein has one entry. The sample carries fewer than 200,000 distinct CDR3 sequences, roughly 9.8% recorded once. The chain combines TRBV6-2 or TRBV6-3 with TRBJ1-1; 9 bases are a match to TRBD1. The TCR originated in a human donor in good health (CMV status not recorded). Some clones in this sample may be carry-over from other donors' samples. The sequencing sample was made of PBMCs. The CDR3 DNA follows: TGTGCCAGCAGTTTTGGACAGGGGATAGCCACTGAAGCTTTCTTT. It specifies CASSFGQGIATEAFF.